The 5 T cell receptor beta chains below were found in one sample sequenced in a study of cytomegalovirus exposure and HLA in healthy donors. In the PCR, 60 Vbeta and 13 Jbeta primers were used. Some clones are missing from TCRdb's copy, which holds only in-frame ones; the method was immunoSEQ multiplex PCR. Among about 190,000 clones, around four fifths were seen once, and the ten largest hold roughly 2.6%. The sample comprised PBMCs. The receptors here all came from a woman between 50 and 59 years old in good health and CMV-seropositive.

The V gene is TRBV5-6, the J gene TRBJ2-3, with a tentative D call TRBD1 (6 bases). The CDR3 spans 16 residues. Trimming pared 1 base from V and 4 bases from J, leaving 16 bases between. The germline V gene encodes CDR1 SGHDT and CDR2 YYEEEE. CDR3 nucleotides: TGTGCCAGCAGCTTGATTAGTGGGGGCCGGGCAGATACGCAGTATTTT. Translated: CASSLISGGRADTQYF. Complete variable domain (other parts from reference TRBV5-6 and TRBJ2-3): DAGVTQSPTHLIKTRGQQVTLRCSPKSGHDTVSWYQQALGQGPQFIFQYYEEEERQRGNFPDRFSGHQFPNYSSELNVNALLLGDSALYLCASSLISGGRADTQYFGPGTRLTVL.

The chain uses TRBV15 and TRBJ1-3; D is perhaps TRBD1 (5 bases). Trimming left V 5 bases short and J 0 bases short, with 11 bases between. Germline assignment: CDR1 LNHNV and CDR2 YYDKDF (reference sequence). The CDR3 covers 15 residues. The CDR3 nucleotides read TGTGCCACCAGCGGAGGGGCTTACTCTGGAAACACCATATATTTT. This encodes CATSGGAYSGNTIYF.

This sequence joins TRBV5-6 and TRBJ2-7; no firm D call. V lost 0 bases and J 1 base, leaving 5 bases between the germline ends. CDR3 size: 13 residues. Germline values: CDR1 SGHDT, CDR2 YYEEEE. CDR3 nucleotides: TGTGCCAGCAGCTTGGGGCAGTCCTACGAGCAGTACTTC. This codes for CASSLGQSYEQYF.

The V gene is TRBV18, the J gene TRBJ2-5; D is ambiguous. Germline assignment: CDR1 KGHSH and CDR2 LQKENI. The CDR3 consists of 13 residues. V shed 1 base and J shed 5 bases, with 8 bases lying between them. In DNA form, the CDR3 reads TGTGCCAGCTCACCACTAGAGGCTGAGACCCAGTACTTC. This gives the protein CASSPLEAETQYF. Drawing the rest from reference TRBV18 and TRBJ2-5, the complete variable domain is NAGVMQNPRHLVRRRGQEARLRCSPMKGHSHVYWYRQLPEEGLKFMVYLQKENIIDESGMPKERFSAEFPKEGPSILRIQQVVRGDSAAYFCASSPLEAETQYFGPGTRLLVL.

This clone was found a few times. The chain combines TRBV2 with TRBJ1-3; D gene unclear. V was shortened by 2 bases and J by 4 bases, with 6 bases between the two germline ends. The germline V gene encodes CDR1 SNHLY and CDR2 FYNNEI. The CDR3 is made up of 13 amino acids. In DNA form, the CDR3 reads TGTGCCAGCAGTGAACGGTCCGGAAACACCATATATTTT. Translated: CASSERSGNTIYF.